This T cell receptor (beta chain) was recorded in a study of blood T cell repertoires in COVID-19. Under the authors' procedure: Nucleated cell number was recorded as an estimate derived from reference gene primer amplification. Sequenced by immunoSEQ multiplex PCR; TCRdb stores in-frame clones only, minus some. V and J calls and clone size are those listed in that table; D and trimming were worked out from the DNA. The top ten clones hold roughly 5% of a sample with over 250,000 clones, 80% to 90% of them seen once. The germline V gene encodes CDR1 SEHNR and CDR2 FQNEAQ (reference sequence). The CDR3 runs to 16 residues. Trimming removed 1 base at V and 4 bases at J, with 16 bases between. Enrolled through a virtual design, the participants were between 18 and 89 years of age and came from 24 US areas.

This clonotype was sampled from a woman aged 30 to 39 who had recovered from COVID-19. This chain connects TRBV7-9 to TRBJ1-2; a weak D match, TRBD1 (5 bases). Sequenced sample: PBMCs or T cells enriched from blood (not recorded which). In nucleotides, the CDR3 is TGTGCCAGCAGCTTAGGCTGGCAGGGATCCTTCTATGGCTACACCTTC. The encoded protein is CASSLGWQGSFYGYTF.